The present T cell receptor (beta chain) was sequenced within a study of cytomegalovirus exposure and HLA in healthy donors. Study-level results: A highly shared variant cluster was judged a likely technical artifact. As a later analysis showed, a missense DCLRE1C variant was linked to trimming of TCR beta V- and J-genes. TCR beta sequences reportedly predicted most subjects' HLA-A and HLA-B alleles accurately.

A note on this clone: Its antigen is undetermined.

The PCR employed 60 Vbeta primers together with 13 Jbeta primers. Repertoires were generated with immunoSEQ multiplex PCR, while TCRdb's copy carries only in-frame clones and drops some. Here the sample spans 120,000 to 150,000 clones, approximately 80% being singletons. The CDR3 has 12 residues. Germline-derived CDR1 and CDR2 are SGHDT and YYEEEE. V lost 4 bases and J lost 3, with 4 bases in between. The V gene is TRBV5-6, the J gene TRBJ2-2; D remains ambiguous. This receptor was obtained from a woman in her thirties or forties in good health and CMV-seropositive. Sample: PBMCs. This CDR3 reads CASSPDTGELFF. CDR3 in DNA: TGTGCCAGCAGCCCCGACACCGGGGAGCTGTTTTTT.